This T cell receptor (beta chain) was documented in a study of cytomegalovirus exposure and HLA in healthy donors. Turning to this clone: As yet, its antigen is unknown.

Study conclusions and caveats: As was reported, the HLA-A and HLA-B alleles of most subjects were accurately predicted from TCR beta sequences. One variant, a missense change in DCLRE1C, was linked in a later analysis to TCR beta V- and J-gene trimming.

CDR1 LNHNV and CDR2 YYDKDF come from the germline V gene (reference sequence). The V end was cut by 5 bases, the J end by 0 bases, with 8 bases between. The CDR3 sequence is 14 residues long. The PCR had 60 Vbeta and 13 Jbeta primers. Profiling relied on immunoSEQ multiplex PCR, and the TCRdb table lists in-frame clones only, not all of them. This repertoire shows fewer than 140,000 clones, 82% found once; its top ten account for more than 1.5%. This clonotype was sampled from a middle-aged man in good health and CMV-seronegative. The chain uses TRBV15 and TRBJ1-5; D is possibly TRBD1 (5 bases). The specimen was PBMCs. The CDR3 DNA sequence: TGTGCCACCAGCGGACAAATTAGCAATCAGCCCCAGCATTTT. Its protein is CATSGQISNQPQHF.